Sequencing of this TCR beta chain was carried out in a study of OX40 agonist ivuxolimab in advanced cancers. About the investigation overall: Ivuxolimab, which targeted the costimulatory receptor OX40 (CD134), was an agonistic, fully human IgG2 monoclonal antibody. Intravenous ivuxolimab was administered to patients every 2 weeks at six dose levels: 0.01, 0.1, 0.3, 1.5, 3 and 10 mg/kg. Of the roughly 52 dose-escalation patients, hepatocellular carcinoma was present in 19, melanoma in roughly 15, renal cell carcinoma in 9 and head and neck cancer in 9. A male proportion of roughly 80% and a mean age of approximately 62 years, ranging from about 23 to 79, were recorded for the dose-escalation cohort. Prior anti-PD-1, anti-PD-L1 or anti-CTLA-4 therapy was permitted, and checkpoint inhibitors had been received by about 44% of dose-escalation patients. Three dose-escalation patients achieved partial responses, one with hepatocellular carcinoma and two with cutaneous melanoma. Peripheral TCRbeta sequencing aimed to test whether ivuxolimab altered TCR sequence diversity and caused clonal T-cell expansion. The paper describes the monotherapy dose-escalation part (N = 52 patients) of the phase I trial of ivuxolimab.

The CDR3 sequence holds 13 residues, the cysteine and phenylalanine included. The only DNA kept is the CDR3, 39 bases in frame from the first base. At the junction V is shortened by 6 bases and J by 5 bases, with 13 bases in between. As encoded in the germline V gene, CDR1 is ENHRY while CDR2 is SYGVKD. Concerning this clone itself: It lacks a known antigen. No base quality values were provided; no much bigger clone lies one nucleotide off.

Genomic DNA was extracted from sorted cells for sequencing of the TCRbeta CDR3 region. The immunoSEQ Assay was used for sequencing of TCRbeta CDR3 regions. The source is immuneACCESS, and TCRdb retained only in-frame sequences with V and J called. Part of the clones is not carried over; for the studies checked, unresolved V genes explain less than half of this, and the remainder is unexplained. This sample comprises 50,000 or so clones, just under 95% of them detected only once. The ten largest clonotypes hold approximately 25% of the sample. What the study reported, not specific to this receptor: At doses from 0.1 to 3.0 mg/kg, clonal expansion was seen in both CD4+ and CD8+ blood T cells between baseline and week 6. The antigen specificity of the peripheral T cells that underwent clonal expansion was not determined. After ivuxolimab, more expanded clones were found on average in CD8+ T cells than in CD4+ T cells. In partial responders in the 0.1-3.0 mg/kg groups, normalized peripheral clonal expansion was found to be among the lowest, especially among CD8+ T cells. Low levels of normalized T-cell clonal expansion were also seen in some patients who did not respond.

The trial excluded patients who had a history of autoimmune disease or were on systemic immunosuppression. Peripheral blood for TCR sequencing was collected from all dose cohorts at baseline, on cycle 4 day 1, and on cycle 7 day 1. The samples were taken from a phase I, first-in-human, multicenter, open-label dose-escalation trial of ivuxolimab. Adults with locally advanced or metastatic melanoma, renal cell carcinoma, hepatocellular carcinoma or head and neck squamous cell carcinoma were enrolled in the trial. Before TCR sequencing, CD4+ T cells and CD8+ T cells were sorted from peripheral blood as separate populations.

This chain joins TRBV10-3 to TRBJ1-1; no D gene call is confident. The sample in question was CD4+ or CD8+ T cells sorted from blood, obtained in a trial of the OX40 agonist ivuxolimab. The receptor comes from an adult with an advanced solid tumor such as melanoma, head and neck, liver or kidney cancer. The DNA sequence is TGTGCCATCAGGCCTCCGGGGAGGACTGAAGCTTTCTTT. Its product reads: CAIRPPGRTEAFF.